Described below is a single TCR beta chain sequence and its context. This sample was included in a study of shared clonotypes between healthy human individuals. The CDR3 loop spans 13 amino acids. Germline V lookup: CDR1 SGHRS, CDR2 YFSETQ. The ends were cut back, 0 bases at V and 8 bases at J, with 11 bases in the middle. Data came from immunoSEQ multiplex PCR; TCRdb stores just in-frame clones and leaves some out. The data hold 2.5 million or so clones, with around 90% observed a single time. This rearrangement joins TRBV5-1 to TRBJ1-2, with TRBD1 as a possible D gene (5 bases). This receptor was obtained from a man between 18 and 29 years old in good health. Sequencing was done on a sample of naive CD4+ T cells sorted from blood. Sample subset: CD45RA+ positively selected. CDR3 region: CASSLVAGLGYTF. The CDR3 region has the DNA TGCGCCAGCAGCTTGGTCGCAGGGTTAGGCTACACCTTC. Together with reference TRBV5-1 and TRBJ1-2, the CDR3 gives the full variable domain: KAGVTQTPRYLIKTRGQQVTLSCSPISGHRSVSWYQQTPGQGLQFLFEYFSETQRNKGNFPGRFSGRQFSNSRSEMNVSTLELGDSALYLCASSLVAGLGYTFGSGTRLTVV.